Listed here are 26 T cell receptor beta chains from one sample, sequenced in a study of shared clonotypes between healthy human individuals. Naive-designated CD8 cells lacked CD45RO, were positively enriched for CCR7, and omitted terminally differentiated effector memory CD45RA+ cells. The protocol was immunoSEQ multiplex PCR, while the TCRdb copy is restricted to in-frame clones and leaves out a portion. This table has around 1,900,000 clones, approximately 92% appearing once. The sequenced sample was naive CD8+ T cells from PBMCs. These receptors all stem from a young man in good health. Some clones in this sample may be carry-over from other donors' samples.

This chain connects TRBV7-9 to TRBJ2-1; unclear D gene. This CDR3 region has 11 residues. The germline gives CDR1 SEHNR, CDR2 FQNEAQ (reference sequence). With 3 bases removed from V and 8 bases from J, the gap between germline ends came to 5 bases. CDR3 in amino acids: CASSFNYEQFF. CDR3 nucleotide sequence: TGTGCCAGCAGCTTCAACTATGAGCAGTTCTTC.

This rearrangement joins TRBV11-1 to TRBJ2-7; D is undetermined. The CDR3 is 13 amino acids. Germline lookup yields CDR1 SGHAT and CDR2 FQDESV (reference sequence). The ends were cut back, 1 base at V and 0 bases at J, with 4 bases in the middle. CDR3 nucleotide sequence: TGTGCCAGCAGCTTAGAATACTCCTACGAGCAGTACTTC. Translating gives CASSLEYSYEQYF.

This clone was found once. This sequence joins TRBV15 and TRBJ2-7; D is undetermined. The germline CDR1 and CDR2 sequences are LNHNV and YYDKDF (reference sequence). CDR3 length: 13 residues. The ends were cut back, 4 bases at V and 2 bases at J, with 9 bases in the middle. This chain's CDR3 is CATSNPLTYEQYF. The DNA for the CDR3 is TGTGCCACCAGCAATCCCTTAACCTACGAGCAGTACTTC.

The chain links TRBV30 to TRBJ2-4; D is undetermined. The germline CDR1 and CDR2 sequences are GTSNPN and SVGIG (reference sequence). The CDR3 covers 12 residues. CDR3 protein: CAGMGAKNIQYF. The DNA for the CDR3 is TGTGCAGGGATGGGAGCCAAAAACATTCAGTACTTC.

The chain's CDR3 is CASTRELGGDYEQYF. The CDR3 DNA reads TGTGCCAGCACCCGAGAGCTAGGAGGGGATTACGAGCAGTACTTC. The gene calls are TRBV27 and TRBJ2-7; D perhaps matches TRBD2 (6 bases). CDR1 and CDR2 from the germline V gene are MNHEY and SMNVEV (reference sequence). The CDR3 covers 15 residues. V lost 7 bases and J lost 4, with 20 bases in between.

The chain is built from TRBV12-5 and TRBJ2-2; D gene uncertain. Germline V gene sequence: CDR1 LGHNT, CDR2 FRNRAP. V lost 0 bases to trimming and J lost 1 base, with 0 bases between them. CDR3 size: 13 residues. The CDR3 sequence: CASGLVNTGELFF. The CDR3 DNA reads as TGTGCTAGTGGTTTGGTGAACACCGGGGAGCTGTTTTTT.

Turning to this clone: Different DNA sequences within this sample yield the same CDR3. The chain uses TRBV9 and TRBJ2-7, with D hard to call. The CDR3 contains 12 residues. The ends were cut back, 0 bases at V and 7 bases at J, with 8 bases in the middle. Per the germline V gene, CDR1 is SGDLS and CDR2 is YYNGEE. CDR3 in amino acids: CASSVGGAEQYF. In nucleotides, the CDR3 is TGTGCCAGCAGCGTAGGGGGTGCGGAGCAGTACTTC.

As to this clone: The same CDR3 can be traced to other DNA sequences in this sample. This sequence joins TRBV9 and TRBJ1-2, with D unclear. Trimming shortened V by 0 bases and J by 1 base, and 10 bases separated the two germline ends. CDR3 length equals 15 residues. Germline CDR1 is SGDLS and CDR2 is YYNGEE. The CDR3 spells CASSVGGGFNYGYTF. DNA for the CDR3: TGTGCCAGCAGCGTAGGCGGCGGGTTTAACTATGGCTACACCTTC.

The CDR3 loop reads CASSPAGREYNEQFF. The CDR3 nucleotides read TGTGCCAGCAGCCCAGCCGGCAGGGAGTACAATGAGCAGTTCTTC. This chain joins TRBV7-9 and TRBJ2-1; the D call may be TRBD1 or TRBD2 (5 bases each). Trimming removed 5 bases from V and 4 bases from J, with 15 bases in between. This CDR3 region has 15 residues. The germline gives CDR1 SEHNR, CDR2 FQNEAQ (reference sequence).

V usage is TRBV7-9 and J usage is TRBJ2-7; D remains unclear. The CDR3 contains 14 residues. From germline, CDR1 is SEHNR and CDR2 FQNEAQ (reference sequence). V gave up 8 bases and J gave up 0 bases, with 14 bases separating them. CDR3: CASAAAMSSYEQYF. The CDR3 nucleotides are TGTGCCAGCGCCGCCGCTATGAGCTCCTACGAGCAGTACTTC.

The chain is built from TRBV28 and TRBJ2-7; 7 bases map to TRBD1. The CDR3 has 11 residues. Germline CDR1 and CDR2: MDHEN and SYDVKM. V gave up 6 bases and J gave up 8 bases; unmatched junction bases: 4. The CDR3, as DNA: TGTGCCAGCAGCCCGACAGGGCAGCAGTACTTC. Amino acid sequence: CASSPTGQQYF.

This sequence joins TRBV5-6 and TRBJ1-4, with D maybe TRBD1 (5 bases). V was pared by 3 bases and J by 4 bases, with 10 bases between. The CDR3 has 14 residues. Germline values: CDR1 SGHDT, CDR2 YYEEEE. The CDR3 protein is CASSSGLINEKLFF. The DNA of the CDR3 is TGTGCCAGCAGCTCGGGACTGATTAATGAAAAACTGTTTTTT.

The chain uses TRBV11-3 and TRBJ2-3; 7 nucleotides match TRBD2. CDR1 SGHNT and CDR2 YENEEA come from the germline V gene. After removal of 5 bases from V and 6 bases from J, the junction contained 11 bases not matched to a gene. The CDR3 has 15 residues. The CDR3 region is CASSPGLSSLDTQYF. The DNA of the CDR3 is TGTGCCAGCAGCCCGGGACTATCATCTCTCGATACGCAGTATTTT. The full variable domain, with the rest looked up from reference TRBV11-3 and TRBJ2-3, is EAGVVQSPRYKIIEKKQPVAFWCNPISGHNTLYWYLQNLGQGPELLIRYENEEAVDDSQLPKDRFSAERLKGVDSTLKIQPAELGDSAVYLCASSPGLSSLDTQYFGPGTRLTVL.

The chain carries TRBV27 and TRBJ2-7, with TRBD1 identical over 9 bases. With V trimmed by 8 bases and J by 0 bases, 11 bases remained unmatched. The V gene's germline CDR1 is MNHEY and CDR2 SMNVEV (reference sequence). The CDR3 runs 16 residues. The CDR3 bases are TGTGCCAGCGCCCCCCGGGACAGGGTTAACTCCTACGAGCAGTACTTC. This encodes CASAPRDRVNSYEQYF.

This rearrangement joins TRBV14 to TRBJ1-5; TRBD1 might be the D (5 bases). Germline CDR1 reads SGHDN; CDR2 reads FVKESK. The CDR3 has 13 amino acids. V lost 4 bases and J 9 bases, leaving 13 bases between the germline ends. The CDR3: CASSRGTSGPQHF. CDR3 sequence (DNA): TGTGCCAGCAGCCGAGGGACGTCAGGGCCCCAGCATTTT. The full variable domain, in which reference TRBV14 and TRBJ1-5 provide the parts outside the CDR3, is EAGVTQFPSHSVIEKGQTVTLRCDPISGHDNLYWYRRVMGKEIKFLLHFVKESKQDESGMPNNRFLAERTGGTYSTLKVQPAELEDSGVYFCASSRGTSGPQHFGDGTRLSIL.

The chain combines TRBV7-6 with TRBJ2-7; 8 positions match TRBD2. The V segment lost 3 bases and the J segment 2 bases; nucleotides outside the gene matches: 6. Germline loops: CDR1 SGHVS, CDR2 FNYEAQ. This CDR3 has 15 amino acids. In DNA form, the CDR3 reads TGTGCCAGCAGCTTTAGCGGGGCATCCCCCTACGAGCAGTACTTC. Protein: CASSFSGASPYEQYF.

The chain links TRBV7-9 to TRBJ2-7, with a possible D match to TRBD2 (6 bases). The CDR3 sequence is 15 residues long. Germline assignment: CDR1 SEHNR and CDR2 FQNEAQ (reference sequence). Trimming cost V 4 bases and J 2 bases, with 15 bases left between them. CDR3 in amino acids: CASSSRLESTYEQYF. The DNA of the CDR3 is TGTGCCAGCAGCTCACGACTAGAAAGTACCTACGAGCAGTACTTC.

The chain joins TRBV16 to TRBJ2-6; 8 bases align to TRBD1. V gave up 2 bases and J gave up 1 base; unmatched junction bases: 10. The CDR3 contains 19 residues. Germline CDR1 is KGHSY and CDR2 is FQNENV. As DNA, the CDR3 is TGTGCCAGCAGCCAACCACCGGGACAGGTCCGTTCTGGGGCCAACGTCCTGACTTTC. Translation: CASSQPPGQVRSGANVLTF.

V is TRBV4-3 and J is TRBJ2-1, with 7 bases aligning to TRBD2. J lost 8 bases, V lost 0 bases, and 10 bases had no gene match. The CDR3 is 16 residues long. Germline CDR1 LGHNA, CDR2 YSLEER. CDR3 sequence reads: CASSQESVGGRDEQFF. CDR3 nucleotide sequence: TGCGCCAGCAGCCAAGAGAGTGTGGGAGGGCGCGATGAGCAGTTCTTC.

J is TRBJ1-2 and V is TRBV4-1; no firm D call. This CDR3 is 16 amino acids long. The germline V gene has CDR1 MGHRA and CDR2 YSYEKL. V was cut by 3 bases and J by 2 bases, with 16 bases left in between. CDR3 loop: CASSQEDGRLNYGYTF. The CDR3 bases are TGCGCCAGCAGCCAGGAAGACGGCCGGCTCAACTATGGCTACACCTTC.

The chain employs TRBV5-6 and TRBJ2-5; the match to TRBD2 covers 11 bases. With V trimmed by 2 bases and J by 0 bases, 12 bases remained unmatched. Germline V gives CDR1 SGHDT, CDR2 YYEEEE. This CDR3 is built from 19 residues. The CDR3 DNA sequence: TGTGCCAGCAGCTTCCTCCAGAGGCGACTAGCGGGGAACCAAGAGACCCAGTACTTC. It translates to CASSFLQRRLAGNQETQYF. Combining the CDR3 with reference TRBV5-6 and TRBJ2-5 gives the whole variable domain DAGVTQSPTHLIKTRGQQVTLRCSPKSGHDTVSWYQQALGQGPQFIFQYYEEEERQRGNFPDRFSGHQFPNYSSELNVNALLLGDSALYLCASSFLQRRLAGNQETQYFGPGTRLLVL.

The chain is built from TRBV6-1 and TRBJ2-2; D may be TRBD1 (6 bases). The CDR3 covers 17 residues. Per germline, CDR1 MNHNS and CDR2 SASEGT. V lost 3 bases, J lost 7 bases, and 21 bases lay in between. DNA for the CDR3: TGTGCCAGCAGTGACCCGGTTGACAGGTTGTATTACGGGGAGCTGTTTTTT. Translation: CASSDPVDRLYYGELFF.

This chain uses TRBV5-1 with TRBJ2-1, with 11 positions matching TRBD1. The CDR3 has 16 residues. The ends lost 4 bases at V and 1 base at J; junction bases unmatched: 4. Germline loops: CDR1 SGHRS, CDR2 YFSETQ. CDR3 sequence (DNA): TGCGCCAGCAGCCCCGGACAGGGGGCATCCTACAATGAGCAGTTCTTC. This translates into CASSPGQGASYNEQFF.

The V gene is TRBV13, the J gene TRBJ2-7; 10 bases line up with TRBD2. V was clipped by 5 bases and J by 3 bases; unmatched bases: 4. CDR1 and CDR2 from the germline V gene are PRHDT and FYEKMQ (reference sequence). CDR3 length equals 14 residues. CDR3 residues: CASSASGRGYEQYF. Written as DNA, the CDR3 is TGTGCCAGCAGCGCTAGCGGGAGAGGCTACGAGCAGTACTTC.

The rearrangement uses TRBV11-2 and TRBJ2-2, with D possibly TRBD1 on 7 matching bases. V shed 3 bases and J shed 5 bases, with 16 bases lying between them. Germline V gene data show CDR1 as SGHAT and CDR2 as FQNNGV. The CDR3 is 16 amino acids. CDR3 residues: CASSFNRGRGTGELFF. Here the CDR3 DNA reads TGTGCCAGCAGCTTCAACAGGGGTCGGGGGACCGGGGAGCTGTTTTTT.

The table lists this clone with a count of one. Other DNA sequences of this sample code for an identical CDR3. The gene calls are TRBV9 and TRBJ1-2, with D hard to call. The CDR3 spans 13 residues. CDR1 and CDR2 from the germline V gene are SGDLS and YYNGEE. V was clipped by 0 bases and J by 4 bases, with 7 bases between them. The CDR3 spells CASSVGGGYGYTF. The CDR3 DNA is TGTGCCAGCAGCGTAGGGGGTGGCTATGGCTACACCTTC. Using reference TRBV9 and TRBJ1-2 for the parts outside the CDR3, the full variable domain is DSGVTQTPKHLITATGQRVTLRCSPRSGDLSVYWYQQSLDQGLQFLIQYYNGEERAKGNILERFSAQQFPDLHSELNLSSLELGDSALYFCASSVGGGYGYTFGSGTRLTVV.